This TCR beta chain derives from a study of T-cell reconstitution after alpha-beta-depleted transplantation in children. Preparation of the TCRbeta library involved a method that used unique molecular identifiers. TCRdb re-called the PCR reads with MiXCR, one entry per CDR3 protein. This sample carries about 500,000 distinct CDR3 sequences, about 33% of them seen once, and the ten largest clones take approximately 2.3%. V was pared by 5 bases and J by 4 bases, with 17 bases between. CDR1 is MNHEY and CDR2 is SMNVEV in the germline V gene (reference sequence). The CDR3 extends over 15 amino acids. The chain links TRBV27 to TRBJ1-2; D is possibly TRBD1 (6 bases). Sequencing was performed on PBMCs from the stem cell graft donor, taken from the stem cell graft. The sequence was collected from a human donor who donated a stem cell graft to a child with aplastic anemia. CDR3 sequence (DNA): TGTGCCAGCAGTCCCTCCCGGACAGTAATCTATGGCTACACCTTC. Its protein is CASSPSRTVIYGYTF.